This is a list of T cell receptor beta chains from one sample in a study of shared clonotypes between healthy human individuals. Assay: immunoSEQ multiplex PCR; the TCRdb copy retains only in-frame clones and omits some. The sample lists 650,000 to 750,000 clones, more than 70% seen once, with under 2% in the top ten. The sequencing sample was made of memory CD4+ T cells sorted from blood. The receptors here all came from a woman aged 25 to 39 in good health. Each CDR3 is given with its conserved first and last residue. A D gene is named only where the DNA matches it firmly. Clone size is stated in some rows and not others, as once, few, many or a class when expanded.

V gene: TRBV2
clone size: .
D gene: TRBD2
J gene: TRBJ2-2
CDR3 DNA: TGTGCCAGCAGGGGCCTAGCGGGAGTATGGACCGGGGAGCTGTTTTTT
CDR3 protein: CASRGLAGVWTGELFF

V gene: TRBV5-1
clone size: once
D gene: .
J gene: TRBJ2-5
CDR3 DNA: TGCGCCAGCAGCTCGAAGACAGGCACCGAAGAGACCCAGTACTTC
CDR3 protein: CASSSKTGTEETQYF

V gene: TRBV7-9
clone size: .
D gene: .
J gene: TRBJ2-7
CDR3 DNA: TGTGCCAGCAGCCCCAGGGGAGGGTACGAGCAGTACTTC
CDR3 protein: CASSPRGGYEQYF

V gene: TRBV28
clone size: .
D gene: TRBD1
J gene: TRBJ2-7
CDR3 DNA: TGTGCCAGCAGTTTGATAGGGACAGGGATCTACGAGCAGTACTTC
CDR3 protein: CASSLIGTGIYEQYF

V gene: TRBV5-4
clone size: .
D gene: .
J gene: TRBJ1-2
CDR3 DNA: TGTGCCAGCAGCGTCCAAGACTCCTATGGCTACACCTTC
CDR3 protein: CASSVQDSYGYTF

V gene: TRBV19
clone size: .
D gene: .
J gene: TRBJ2-7
CDR3 DNA: TGTGCCAGTAGTATCGCTGGGACTGCTTCACCCGAGCAGTACTTC
CDR3 protein: CASSIAGTASPEQYF

V gene: TRBV9
clone size: once
D gene: .
J gene: TRBJ1-2
CDR3 DNA: TGTGCCAGCAGCGTAGCATCAACAAACTATGGCTACACCTTC
CDR3 protein: CASSVASTNYGYTF

V gene: TRBV7-6
clone size: .
D gene: .
J gene: TRBJ1-1
CDR3 DNA: TGTGCCAGCAGTAGGGGGACGGCTAACACTGAAGCTTTCTTT
CDR3 protein: CASSRGTANTEAFF

V gene: TRBV5-1
clone size: once
D gene: .
J gene: TRBJ2-5
CDR3 DNA: TGCGCCAGCCGTCTGGGTGCAGCGCAAGAGACCCAGTACTTC
CDR3 protein: CASRLGAAQETQYF

V gene: TRBV7-9
clone size: .
D gene: .
J gene: TRBJ1-5
CDR3 DNA: TGTGCCAGCAGCACCGGGACATATAGCAATCAGCCCCAGCATTTT
CDR3 protein: CASSTGTYSNQPQHF

V gene: TRBV6-4
clone size: .
D gene: TRBD1
J gene: TRBJ2-7
CDR3 DNA: TGTGCCAGCAGTAAACCGCGGCCTAAGAGGACAGGGCGCTACGAGCAGTACTTC
CDR3 protein: CASSKPRPKRTGRYEQYF

V gene: TRBV2
clone size: .
D gene: .
J gene: TRBJ2-5
CDR3 DNA: TGTGCCAGCCGGCCAGACCAAGAGACCCAGTACTTC
CDR3 protein: CASRPDQETQYF

V gene: TRBV6-6
clone size: .
D gene: .
J gene: TRBJ1-2
CDR3 DNA: TGTGCCAGCAGAAGGGGTAGTGGGTTTCTGTATGGCTACACCTTC
CDR3 protein: CASRRGSGFLYGYTF

V gene: TRBV5-4
clone size: .
D gene: .
J gene: TRBJ1-4
CDR3 DNA: TGTGCCAGCAGCCAGCAGAAGATAGGACAGACTGAAAAACTGTTTTTT
CDR3 protein: CASSQQKIGQTEKLFF

V gene: TRBV18
clone size: many
D gene: TRBD1
J gene: TRBJ1-1
CDR3 DNA: TGTGCCAGCTCCCAGCGATGGGGACAGAGGAACACTGAAGCTTTCTTT
CDR3 protein: CASSQRWGQRNTEAFF

V gene: TRBV30
clone size: .
D gene: TRBD1
J gene: TRBJ2-2
CDR3 DNA: TGTGCCTGGAGACCAGGGGGTGGTAACACCGGGGAGCTGTTTTTT
CDR3 protein: CAWRPGGGNTGELFF

V gene: TRBV27
clone size: .
D gene: TRBD2
J gene: TRBJ2-1
CDR3 DNA: TGTGCCAGCAGATCCCGTAGCGGGACCTGGGGATACAATGAGCAGTTCTTC
CDR3 protein: CASRSRSGTWGYNEQFF

V gene: TRBV4-1
clone size: .
D gene: .
J gene: TRBJ2-7
CDR3 DNA: TGCGCCAGCAGCCAAGATCTGACACCTCTGGAGCAGTACTTC
CDR3 protein: CASSQDLTPLEQYF

V gene: TRBV19
clone size: .
D gene: .
J gene: TRBJ1-5
CDR3 DNA: TGTGCCAGTAGTATAGGAGTGTCCCTGCCCCAGCATTTT
CDR3 protein: CASSIGVSLPQHF

V gene: TRBV29-1
clone size: .
D gene: TRBD2
J gene: TRBJ2-7
CDR3 DNA: TGCAGCGTTAAGCTAGCGGGGTACTACGAGCAGTACTTC
CDR3 protein: CSVKLAGYYEQYF

V gene: TRBV5-1
clone size: .
D gene: TRBD1
J gene: TRBJ1-2
CDR3 DNA: TGCGCCAGCAGCCCTCGGCCCGGGACAGGGAACTATGGCTACACCTTC
CDR3 protein: CASSPRPGTGNYGYTF

V gene: TRBV18
clone size: few
D gene: .
J gene: TRBJ2-7
CDR3 DNA: TGTGCCAGCTCACCAATCAGCGTCCGCGAGCAGTACTTC
CDR3 protein: CASSPISVREQYF

V gene: TRBV4-1
clone size: .
D gene: .
J gene: TRBJ2-4
CDR3 DNA: TGCGCCAGCAGCCAATACGTACCCAAAAACATTCAGTACTTC
CDR3 protein: CASSQYVPKNIQYF

V gene: TRBV25-1
clone size: once
D gene: TRBD1
J gene: TRBJ2-7
CDR3 DNA: TGTGCCAGCAGGGGGGACAGGGGCGACTACGAGCAGTACTTC
CDR3 protein: CASRGDRGDYEQYF

V gene: TRBV25-1
clone size: .
D gene: .
J gene: TRBJ2-5
CDR3 DNA: TGTGCCAGCAGCCCCCCGAGCAGCGACCAAGAGACCCAGTACTTC
CDR3 protein: CASSPPSSDQETQYF

V gene: TRBV28
clone size: .
D gene: .
J gene: TRBJ2-5
CDR3 DNA: TGTGCCAGCAGTTTATTGTGGGAACGAAAGACCCAGTACTTC
CDR3 protein: CASSLLWERKTQYF

V gene: TRBV18
clone size: .
D gene: .
J gene: TRBJ2-7
CDR3 DNA: TGTGCCAGCTCACCTAGCTTTCCCTACGAGCAGTACTTC
CDR3 protein: CASSPSFPYEQYF

V gene: TRBV30
clone size: .
D gene: .
J gene: TRBJ2-7
CDR3 DNA: TGTGCCTGGTACCACGAGCAGTACTTC
CDR3 protein: CAWYHEQYF

V gene: TRBV11-3
clone size: .
D gene: .
J gene: TRBJ2-3
CDR3 DNA: TGTGCCAGCAGCGTCGGGACTCCAGGGGATACGCAGTATTTT
CDR3 protein: CASSVGTPGDTQYF

V gene: TRBV19
clone size: .
D gene: .
J gene: TRBJ2-3
CDR3 DNA: TGTGCCAGTACCCCCAACAGGGACGCAGATACGCAGTATTTT
CDR3 protein: CASTPNRDADTQYF

V gene: TRBV6-5
clone size: .
D gene: TRBD2
J gene: TRBJ2-7
CDR3 DNA: TGTGCCAGCAGCCGGGGACTAGCGGGACTTGAGCAGTACTTC
CDR3 protein: CASSRGLAGLEQYF

V gene: TRBV7-2
clone size: .
D gene: TRBD1
J gene: TRBJ1-4
CDR3 DNA: TGTGCCAGCAGCGGGACAGGGGGCAATGAAAAACTGTTTTTT
CDR3 protein: CASSGTGGNEKLFF

V gene: TRBV2
clone size: .
D gene: TRBD2
J gene: TRBJ2-1
CDR3 DNA: TGTGCCAGCAGACCCCTAGCGGGAGTGTACAATGAGCAGTTCTTC
CDR3 protein: CASRPLAGVYNEQFF

V gene: TRBV9
clone size: .
D gene: TRBD1
J gene: TRBJ2-5
CDR3 DNA: TGTGCCAGCAGCGATTCGGGACAGGGGGGGAAGACCCAGTACTTC
CDR3 protein: CASSDSGQGGKTQYF

V gene: TRBV19
clone size: .
D gene: TRBD2
J gene: TRBJ2-7
CDR3 DNA: TGTGCCAGTAGTGCTCTAGCGGGAGTTGACTACGAGCAGTACTTC
CDR3 protein: CASSALAGVDYEQYF

V gene: TRBV30
clone size: few
D gene: .
J gene: TRBJ2-5
CDR3 DNA: TGTGCCTGGAGCTTGGGAGAGACCCAGTACTTC
CDR3 protein: CAWSLGETQYF

V gene: TRBV11-3
clone size: .
D gene: .
J gene: TRBJ1-1
CDR3 DNA: TGTGCCAGCAGCTTAGATCGGGCAGGGCCGAAGAGGGCTTTCTTT
CDR3 protein: CASSLDRAGPKRAFF

V gene: TRBV4-1
clone size: .
D gene: .
J gene: TRBJ1-4
CDR3 DNA: TGCGCCAGCAGCTGGCAGGGTAGGGAGGAAAAACTGTTTTTT
CDR3 protein: CASSWQGREEKLFF

V gene: TRBV21-1
clone size: .
D gene: .
J gene: TRBJ1-1
CDR3 DNA: TGTGCCAGTAAGTGGGGGGGAACGAACACTGAAGCTTTCTTT
CDR3 protein: CASKWGGTNTEAFF

V gene: TRBV7-3
clone size: few
D gene: .
J gene: TRBJ2-2
CDR3 DNA: TGTGCCAGCAGTCGGGACGGTGGGACCGGGGAGCTGTTTTTT
CDR3 protein: CASSRDGGTGELFF

V gene: TRBV11-3
clone size: .
D gene: .
J gene: TRBJ1-1
CDR3 DNA: TGTGCCAGCAGCTTAGGGCCGGGTTCCACTGAAGCTTTCTTT
CDR3 protein: CASSLGPGSTEAFF

V gene: TRBV19
clone size: .
D gene: .
J gene: TRBJ2-7
CDR3 DNA: TGTGCCAGTAGTGCCCATGGACCCTACGAGCAGTACTTC
CDR3 protein: CASSAHGPYEQYF

V gene: TRBV11-2
clone size: .
D gene: .
J gene: TRBJ2-1
CDR3 DNA: TGTGCCAGCAGCTTAGGTCCAGTCTACAATGAGCAGTTCTTC
CDR3 protein: CASSLGPVYNEQFF